These T cell receptor beta chains were read from a single sample in a study of cytomegalovirus exposure and HLA in healthy donors. Measured with immunoSEQ multiplex PCR; TCRdb has only the in-frame clones, and not every one. The table lists approximately 93,000 clones. Sequencing input: PBMCs. The receptors were sampled from a young woman in good health and CMV-seronegative. CDR3s include the opening cysteine and the closing phenylalanine or tryptophan. A D gene is named only where the DNA matches it firmly.

j_call d_call v_call cdr3_nt cdr3_aa
TRBJ2-7 TRBD1 TRBV27 TGTGCCAGCAGACGACAGGGGGCCATCTACGAGCAGTACTTC CASRRQGAIYEQYF
TRBJ1-1 NA TRBV5-4 TGTGCCAGCAGCCTTGACTCGGGGGTTAGCACTGAAGCTTTCTTT CASSLDSGVSTEAFF
TRBJ2-1 TRBD1 TRBV29-1 TGCAGCGTTGAAGGGGACAGGGTTGGACTGAATGAGCAGTTCTTC CSVEGDRVGLNEQFF
TRBJ2-7 TRBD2 TRBV6-5 TGTGCCAGCAGTTATCTTACTAGCGGGATATCCTACGAGCAGTACTTC CASSYLTSGISYEQYF
TRBJ1-1 TRBD1 TRBV9 TGTGCCAGCAGCTCCCACAGGGGGGCGAGCACTGAAGCTTTCTTT CASSSHRGASTEAFF
TRBJ1-1 NA TRBV5-4 TGTGCCAGCAGCTACAGATCCATAGACACTGAAGCTTTCTTT CASSYRSIDTEAFF
TRBJ1-2 NA TRBV5-1 TGCGCCAGTGGCCACGCTCTCAGGGATTCCTATGGCTACACCTTC CASGHALRDSYGYTF
TRBJ2-5 NA TRBV21-1 TGTGCCAGCAGCATGCCAAGGGGAATAGCGGGATTTGAAGAGACCCAGTACTTC CASSMPRGIAGFEETQYF
TRBJ2-3 NA TRBV5-4 TGTGCCAGCAGCTTGGGAGCAGATACGCAGTATTTT CASSLGADTQYF
TRBJ2-4 NA TRBV19 TGTGCCAGTAGTATGGTTGGGGGGAATAGGATCGTTCAGTACTTC CASSMVGGNRIVQYF
TRBJ2-5 TRBD2 TRBV11-3 TGTGCCAGCAGTCTGAGTAGCGGGGCCCACCAAGAGACCCAGTACTTC CASSLSSGAHQETQYF
TRBJ1-6 NA TRBV27 TGTGCCAGCAGCCCCGTGGGACTGAATAAACCCCTCCACTTT CASSPVGLNKPLHF
TRBJ1-2 NA TRBV5-6 TGTGCCAGCAGCTCGACACCTAACTATGGCTACACCTTC CASSSTPNYGYTF
TRBJ2-3 TRBD2 TRBV11-3 TGTGCCAGCAGCTTGGGTCGGGCTAGCGGGGGCCCTAGCACAGATACGCAGTATTTT CASSLGRASGGPSTDTQYF